The rows below give T cell receptor beta chains drawn from one sample of a study of human T cells and chemical hapten exposure. TCRdb analysed the RACE reads with MiXCR anew, one entry per CDR3 protein. The table has a few hundred thousand distinct CDR3 sequences, around 5.5% seen once. The sequencing here drew on whole blood, taken in connection with sensitization to the hapten diphenylcyclopropenone (DPC). The source is a woman aged 18-29 years with alopecia areata. Some clones in this sample may be carry-over from other donors' samples. CDR3s include the opening cysteine and the closing phenylalanine or tryptophan.

>TRBJ2-3|15|TRBV13
CASTRGRPSTDTQYF
>TRBJ1-5|13|TRBV5-6
CASSRTDNQPQHF
>TRBJ1-1|11|TRBV5-6
CASSADRDAFF
>TRBJ1-1|17|TRBV5-1
CASSLSGTIGVKTEAFF
>TRBJ1-1|14|TRBV25-1
CASSETGLNTEAFF
>TRBJ2-1|16|TRBV5-4
CASSLWGDRAYNEQFF
>TRBJ1-5|17|TRBV6-2/TRBV6-3
CASSYSSLKYRWQPQHF
>TRBJ1-2|15|TRBV12-3/TRBV12-4
CASKEWLSANYGYTF
>TRBJ1-2|13|TRBV6-5
CASSYRGVDGYTF
>TRBJ1-4|11|TRBV20-1
CSARAGRQLFF
>TRBJ1-1|14|TRBV12-3/TRBV12-4
CASRIQGTNTEAFF
>TRBJ2-4|14|TRBV7-2
CASSPGGGKNIQYF
>TRBJ2-2|20|TRBV11-2
CASSLAHDLNRDAVTGELFF
>TRBJ1-2|13|TRBV20-1
CSASQGSVRGYTF
>TRBJ2-1|16|TRBV10-3
CAISESPDLGYNEQFF
>TRBJ2-1|13|TRBV7-9
CASLATGRDEQFF
>TRBJ2-7|17|TRBV7-9
CASSSSRVGQEPYEQYF
>TRBJ1-1|16|TRBV3-1
CASSPDIKGANTEAFF
>TRBJ2-1|10|TRBV20-1
CSASYNEQFF
>TRBJ2-6|16|TRBV7-3
CASSFTQSSGANVLTF
>TRBJ1-5|15|TRBV18
CASSQTGVSNQPQHF
>TRBJ2-3|14|TRBV2
CASSEWRSTDTQYF
>TRBJ1-1|15|TRBV7-2
CASSPSRGRGTEAFF
>TRBJ1-5|14|TRBV3-1
CASSQGGIHQPQHF
>TRBJ2-7|14|TRBV27
CASSRDHRQPGMSF
>TRBJ1-2|17|TRBV9
CASSVGRTEPLPYGYTF
>TRBJ2-7|13|TRBV6-6
CASSVHRGYEQYF
>TRBJ1-5|14|TRBV28
CATAQGGDNQPQHF